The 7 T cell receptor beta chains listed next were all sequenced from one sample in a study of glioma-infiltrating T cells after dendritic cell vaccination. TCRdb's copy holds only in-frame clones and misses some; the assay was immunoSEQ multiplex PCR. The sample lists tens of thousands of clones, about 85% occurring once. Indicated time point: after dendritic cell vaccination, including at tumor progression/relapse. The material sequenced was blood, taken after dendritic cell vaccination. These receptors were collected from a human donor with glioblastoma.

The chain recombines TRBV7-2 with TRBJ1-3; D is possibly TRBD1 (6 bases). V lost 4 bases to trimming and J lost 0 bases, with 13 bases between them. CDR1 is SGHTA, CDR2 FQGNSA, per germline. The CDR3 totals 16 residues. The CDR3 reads CASSSSRGSSGNTIYF. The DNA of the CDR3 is TGTGCCAGCAGCTCCTCCAGGGGATCCTCTGGAAACACCATATATTTT.

CDR3 DNA sequence: TGTGCCAGCAGCCGCCAGGGACAGAATATGAACACTGAAGCTTTCTTT. This codes for CASSRQGQNMNTEAFF. The chain couples TRBV11-2 to TRBJ1-1; the match to TRBD1 covers 7 bases. The CDR3 length is 16 residues. V dropped 5 bases and J dropped 0; count of bases not matched to a gene: 9. Per the germline V gene, CDR1 is SGHAT and CDR2 is FQNNGV.

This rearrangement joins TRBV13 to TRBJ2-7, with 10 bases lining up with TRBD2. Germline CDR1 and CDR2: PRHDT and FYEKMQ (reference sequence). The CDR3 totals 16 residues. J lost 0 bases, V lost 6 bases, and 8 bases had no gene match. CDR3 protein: CASRSSRTSGSYEQYF. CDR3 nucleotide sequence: TGTGCCAGCAGGTCCTCTCGGACTAGCGGCTCCTACGAGCAGTACTTC.

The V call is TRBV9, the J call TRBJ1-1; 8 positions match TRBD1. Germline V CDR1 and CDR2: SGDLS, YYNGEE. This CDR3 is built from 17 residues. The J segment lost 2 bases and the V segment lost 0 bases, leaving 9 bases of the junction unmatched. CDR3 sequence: CASSVALDREDNTEAFF. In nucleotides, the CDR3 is TGTGCCAGCAGCGTAGCCTTGGACAGGGAAGATAACACTGAAGCTTTCTTT.

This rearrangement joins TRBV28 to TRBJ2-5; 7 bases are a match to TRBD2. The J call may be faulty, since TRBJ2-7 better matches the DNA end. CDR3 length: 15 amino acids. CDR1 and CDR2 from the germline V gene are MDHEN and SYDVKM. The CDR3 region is CASSPIAGTAYEQYF. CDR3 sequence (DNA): TGTGCCAGCAGTCCGATAGCGGGTACCGCCTACGAGCAGTACTTC.

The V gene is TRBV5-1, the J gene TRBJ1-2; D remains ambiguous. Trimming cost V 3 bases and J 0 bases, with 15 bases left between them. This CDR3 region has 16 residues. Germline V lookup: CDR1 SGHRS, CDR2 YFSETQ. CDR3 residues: CASSSHGGLANYGYTF. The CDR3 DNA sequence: TGCGCCAGCAGCTCCCATGGCGGGTTGGCTAACTATGGCTACACCTTC.

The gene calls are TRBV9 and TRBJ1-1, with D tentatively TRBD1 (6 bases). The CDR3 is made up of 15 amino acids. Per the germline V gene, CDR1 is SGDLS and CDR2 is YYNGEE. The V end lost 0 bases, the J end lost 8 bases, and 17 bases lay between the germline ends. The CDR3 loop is CASSVGGQAAGEAFF. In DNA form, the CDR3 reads TGTGCCAGCAGCGTAGGGGGGCAGGCGGCAGGAGAAGCTTTCTTT.